A single sample gave rise to the 9 T cell receptor beta chains below, sequenced in a study of shared clonotypes between healthy human individuals. Some clones are missing from TCRdb's copy, which holds only in-frame ones; the method was immunoSEQ multiplex PCR. The sample consists of about 580,000 clones, about 98% of them appearing once. The naive CD8 population came from CD45RO-negative cells selected for CCR7, without terminally differentiated effector memory CD45RA+ cells. Sequencing was carried out using naive CD8+ T cells sorted from blood. The receptor source for this set is a man in his thirties or forties in good health.

The V gene is TRBV5-1, the J gene TRBJ1-1; D remains unclear. This CDR3 is 13 amino acids long. Germline V lookup: CDR1 SGHRS, CDR2 YFSETQ. Deletions cut 2 bases from V and 2 bases from J, with 7 bases between. The CDR3 region has the DNA TGCGCCAGCAGCTTTGTCAGTAACACTGAAGCTTTCTTT. Residues: CASSFVSNTEAFF.

The chain recombines TRBV28 with TRBJ2-7; 12 positions match TRBD2. The CDR3 extends over 15 amino acids. J was trimmed by 1 base and V by 5 bases; bases with no gene match: 3. The V gene's germline CDR1 is MDHEN and CDR2 SYDVKM. This chain's CDR3 is CASSLGLAGSYEQYF. The CDR3 DNA follows: TGTGCCAGCAGTCTAGGACTAGCGGGGTCCTACGAGCAGTACTTC.

The chain is built from TRBV21-1 and TRBJ1-5; the table's D call, TRBD1, was not checked against the DNA. TRBV21-1 is marked as a pseudogene. The CDR3 runs to 18 residues. The CDR3 sequence: CASSTALHPGTGNQPQHF. CDR3 bases: TGTGCCAGCAGCACCGCCCTACATCCCGGGACAGGAAATCAGCCCCAGCATTTT.

The J gene is TRBJ2-3, the V gene TRBV5-1; tentative D call: TRBD2 (5 bases). The CDR3 totals 15 residues. V was shortened by 0 bases and J by 2 bases, with 10 bases between the two germline ends. Germline-derived CDR1 and CDR2 are SGHRS and YFSETQ. The CDR3 coding sequence is TGCGCCAGCAGCTTGGATGCACTAGACACAGATACGCAGTATTTT. Translating it yields CASSLDALDTDTQYF.

The chain employs TRBV29-1 and TRBJ2-7; D may be TRBD1 (5 bases). In germline, CDR1 is SQVTM, CDR2 ANQGSEA. The ends were cut back, 4 bases at V and 3 bases at J, with 16 bases in the middle. The CDR3 contains 14 residues. CDR3 nucleotide sequence: TGCAGCGTTGTAGGGGCAGACCACAACTACGAGCAGTACTTC. This translates into CSVVGADHNYEQYF.

The chain recombines TRBV2 with TRBJ1-5; D gene uncertain. The V gene's germline CDR1 is SNHLY and CDR2 FYNNEI. Trimming shortened V by 0 bases and J by 5 bases, and 2 bases separated the two germline ends. This CDR3 is 12 amino acids long. CDR3 amino acids: CASSEAYQPQHF. Written as DNA, the CDR3 is TGTGCCAGCAGTGAAGCGTATCAGCCCCAGCATTTT. The entire variable domain, with the rest obtained from reference TRBV2 and TRBJ1-5, is as follows: EPEVTQTPSHQVTQMGQEVILRCVPISNHLYFYWYRQILGQKVEFLVSFYNNEISEKSEIFDDQFSVERPDGSNFTLKIRSTKLEDSAMYFCASSEAYQPQHFGDGTRLSIL.

The CDR3 protein is CASSRKSRRHGYTF. CDR3 bases: TGTGCCAGCAGCCGTAAAAGTCGGCGGCATGGCTACACCTTC. The J gene is TRBJ1-2, the V gene TRBV28; unclear D gene. In germline, CDR1 is MDHEN, CDR2 SYDVKM. The CDR3 is made up of 14 amino acids. Trimming took 6 bases from V and 6 from J, leaving 17 bases between them.

V gene TRBV19 combines with J gene TRBJ2-7; D not resolved. The CDR3 contains 13 residues. With 3 bases removed from V and 2 bases from J, the gap between germline ends came to 8 bases. Per germline, CDR1 LNHDA and CDR2 SQIVND (reference sequence). The CDR3, as DNA: TGTGCCAGTAGTATTCGGGTCACCTACGAGCAGTACTTC. This codes for CASSIRVTYEQYF.

CDR3 loop: CASFGGGNQPQHF. The CDR3 nucleotides are TGTGCCAGTTTCGGGGGGGGCAATCAGCCCCAGCATTTT. The rearrangement uses TRBV27 and TRBJ1-5; possible D gene TRBD1, 5 bases. With 9 bases removed from V and 2 bases from J, the gap between germline ends came to 11 bases. From germline, CDR1 is MNHEY and CDR2 SMNVEV (reference sequence). This CDR3 comprises 13 residues.